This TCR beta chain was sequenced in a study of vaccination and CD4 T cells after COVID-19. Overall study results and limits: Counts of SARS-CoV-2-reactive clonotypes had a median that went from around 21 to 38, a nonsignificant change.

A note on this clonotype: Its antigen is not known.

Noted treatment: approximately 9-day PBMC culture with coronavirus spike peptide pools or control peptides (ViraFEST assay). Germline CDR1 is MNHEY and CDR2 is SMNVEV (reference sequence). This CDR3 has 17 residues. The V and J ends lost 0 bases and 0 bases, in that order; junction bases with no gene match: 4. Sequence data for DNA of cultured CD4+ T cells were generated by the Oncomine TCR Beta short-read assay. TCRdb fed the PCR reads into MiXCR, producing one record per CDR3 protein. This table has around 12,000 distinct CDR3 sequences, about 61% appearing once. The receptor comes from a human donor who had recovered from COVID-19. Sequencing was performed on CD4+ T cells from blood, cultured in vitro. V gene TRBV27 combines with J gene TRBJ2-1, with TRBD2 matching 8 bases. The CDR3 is CASSLSLAGFSYNEQFF. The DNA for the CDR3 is TGTGCCAGCAGTTTATCCCTAGCGGGTTTCTCCTACAATGAGCAGTTCTTC.